Sequencing of this T cell receptor (beta chain) was carried out in a study of T-cell memory formation after mild COVID-19. Worth noting for this clonotype: What it recognizes is unknown.

TCRdb recomputed calls from the 5' RACE reads with MiXCR, one row per CDR3 protein. The sample has about 470,000 distinct CDR3 sequences, 18% seen once; the top ten hold 9% to 15%. The study's findings and limits: While clones contracting from day 15 to 85 were balanced between CD4 and CD8, later expanders leaned CD4+.

CDR3 length: 16 residues. With V trimmed by 5 bases and J by 4 bases, 11 bases remained unmatched. Germline V lookup: CDR1 SGHTA, CDR2 FQGTGA. J is TRBJ1-1 and V is TRBV7-3; 9 bases align to TRBD1. The TCR comes from an adult woman who had mild COVID-19 (a few samples of this study predate the infection). Cell type and time point are not known. The sequenced sample was PBMCs or a T cell subset sorted from them (not recorded which). This CDR3 is CASSLRPGTGTTEAFF. DNA for the CDR3: TGTGCCAGCAGCCTCAGACCTGGGACAGGGACCACTGAAGCTTTCTTT.